The T cell receptor (beta chain) under discussion was sequenced for a study of blood T cell repertoires in COVID-19. Trimming took 5 bases from V and 6 from J; bases not matched to a gene: 15. The CDR3 is 16 amino acids. From germline, CDR1 is SGHVS and CDR2 FQNEAQ. Original processing methods: Reference gene primer amplification yielded estimated nucleated cell counts. The method was immunoSEQ multiplex PCR; TCRdb's version includes in-frame clones alone and lacks a portion of them. V and J calls and clone size follow that table, whereas D and trimming were derived from the DNA. The data contain 350,000 or so clones, roughly 84% of them singletons. The study drew participants aged about 18 to 89 years from around 24 US areas. In Cohort 3, a recovered donor had either two negative PCRs, clearance, or symptom resolution.

The chain has TRBV7-8 and TRBJ2-7; 8 positions match TRBD2. The receptor was derived from a woman aged 30 to 39 who had recovered from COVID-19. The sequenced sample consisted of PBMCs or T cells enriched from blood (not recorded which). CDR3 nucleotide sequence: TGTGCCAGCAGCCTTAGGCCCACGGGGGGGCTCTTCGAGCAGTACTTC. Translated, it gives CASSLRPTGGLFEQYF.